This T cell receptor (beta chain) is drawn from a study of OX40 agonist ivuxolimab in advanced cancers. Context from the whole study: Ivuxolimab was an agonistic, fully human IgG2 monoclonal antibody directed against OX40 (CD134), a costimulatory receptor. Intravenous ivuxolimab was administered to patients every 2 weeks at six dose levels: 0.01, 0.1, 0.3, 1.5, 3 and 10 mg/kg. Among the roughly 54 dose-escalation patients, about 20 had hepatocellular carcinoma, around 15 melanoma, 9 renal cell carcinoma and 9 head and neck cancer. In the dose-escalation cohort, approximately 82% of patients were male, and the mean age was 60 years with a range of roughly 23 to 79. Prior anti-PD-1, anti-PD-L1 or anti-CTLA-4 therapy was permitted, and checkpoint inhibitors had been received by around 40% of dose-escalation patients. Partial responses occurred in three dose-escalation patients, of whom one had hepatocellular carcinoma and two had cutaneous melanoma. The point of sequencing TCRbeta in the periphery was to test whether ivuxolimab changed TCR sequence diversity and drove clonal T-cell expansion. The monotherapy dose-escalation portion (N of about 47 patients) of the phase I ivuxolimab trial is reported in the paper. The study at large found these results: Low levels of normalized T-cell clonal expansion were also seen in some nonresponding patients. The antigen specificity of the clonally expanded peripheral T cells was not determined. Clonal expansion of both CD4+ and CD8+ blood T cells was observed from baseline to week 6 at doses 0.1 to 3.0 mg/kg. After ivuxolimab, more expanded clones were found on average in CD8+ T cells than in CD4+ T cells. In the 0.1-3.0 mg/kg groups, partial responders were among the patients with the lowest normalized peripheral clonal expansion, particularly in CD8+ T cells.

Patients with autoimmune disease history or receiving systemic immunosuppression were excluded from the trial. Peripheral blood for TCR sequencing was collected from all dose cohorts at baseline, on cycle 4 day 1, and on cycle 7 day 1. Samples were obtained from an open-label, multicenter, first-in-human phase I dose-escalation trial of ivuxolimab. Adults with locally advanced or metastatic head and neck squamous cell, hepatocellular, melanoma or renal cell carcinoma were enrolled in the trial. CD4+ and CD8+ T cells were sorted separately from peripheral blood before TCR sequencing. Of note for this clone: The clone's antigen remains unknown. Qualities for individual bases were not recorded, and no much larger clone is one base off.

Genomic DNA was isolated from the sorted cells so that the TCRbeta CDR3 region could be sequenced. The immunoSEQ Assay was used to sequence the TCRbeta CDR3 regions. This is the immuneACCESS table as TCRdb keeps it, with only in-frame sequences that have V and J called. A part of the clones is gone; compared with another copy, unresolved V genes explain less than half, and the rest is unexplained. The sample has roughly 80,000 clones on record, about 86% of them singletons. Of the sample, roughly 1.9% is held by the ten largest clones. The CDR1 and CDR2 encoded by the germline V gene are MGHRA and YSYEKL. Inclusive of the bounding cysteine and phenylalanine, the CDR3 is 20 residues long. The retained sequence is limited to the CDR3, 60 bases, with the frame set at the first base. Trimming leaves V shorter by 3 bases and J shorter by 5 bases, with the junction holding 17 bases beyond the gene matches.

The sequence derives from an adult with an advanced solid tumor such as melanoma, head and neck, liver or kidney cancer. Specimen: CD4+ or CD8+ T cells sorted from blood, collected in a trial of the OX40 agonist ivuxolimab. Rearrangement joined TRBV4-1 to TRBJ2-2; 11 junctional bases match TRBD2. The nucleotides read TGCGCCAGCAGCCAGCCCGAGCTAGCGGGGGGCCTAATGCGGACCGGGGAGCTGTTTTTT. Its protein is CASSQPELAGGLMRTGELFF.